Below are 13 T cell receptor beta chains sequenced from a single sample in a study of response to subunit inactivated influenza vaccine. A single record per CDR3 protein comes from TCRdb applying MiXCR to the RT-PCR reads. This repertoire shows 600,000 to 850,000 distinct CDR3 sequences, about 14% found once; its top ten account for 7.6%. This sample comprised PBMCs from blood, obtained 14 to 15 days before vaccination. The receptors stem from a man over 45 who received an inactivated influenza vaccine.

This clonotype was found once. J is TRBJ2-4 and V is TRBV6-2 or TRBV6-3, with a tentative D call TRBD2 (5 bases). Deletions cut 6 bases from V and 3 bases from J, with 15 bases between. The CDR3 has 15 residues. Germline V gene sequence: CDR1 MNHEY, CDR2 SVGEGT. CDR3 protein: CASRAATLIKNIQYF. For the CDR3, the DNA is TGTGCCAGCAGAGCGGCCACGTTAATCAAAAACATTCAGTACTTC.

This clonotype was observed a few times. The gene calls are TRBV20-1 and TRBJ1-2; D might be TRBD1 (5 bases). Trimming shortened V by 3 bases and J by 4 bases, and 18 bases separated the two germline ends. The CDR3 length is 15 residues. Looked up from germline, CDR1 is DFQATT and CDR2 is SNEGSKA (reference sequence). The DNA of the CDR3 is TGCAGTGCTAGGGGAGGGCAGGGTGGCAGCTATGGCTACACCTTC. Its protein is CSARGGQGGSYGYTF.

The J gene is TRBJ2-1, the V gene TRBV27; the match to TRBD2 covers 15 bases. With V trimmed by 4 bases and J by 0 bases, 16 bases remained unmatched. This CDR3 is built from 22 residues. Germline V gene sequence: CDR1 MNHEY, CDR2 SMNVEV (reference sequence). CDR3: CASSSPIPGLAGGRHSYNEQFF. As DNA, the CDR3 is TGTGCCAGCAGTTCACCAATACCGGGACTAGCGGGGGGACGACACTCCTACAATGAGCAGTTCTTC.

In its sample, this clonotype was seen a few times. The chain links TRBV7-2 to TRBJ1-5, with 8 bases lining up with TRBD1. The V gene's germline CDR1 is SGHTA and CDR2 FQGNSA. The CDR3 loop spans 16 amino acids. The ends lost 2 bases at V and 8 bases at J; junction bases unmatched: 11. The CDR3 is CASSLFGTGGRKPQHF. CDR3 nucleotides: TGTGCCAGCAGCTTATTCGGGACAGGTGGTCGCAAGCCCCAGCATTTT.

The V and J genes are TRBV4-2 and TRBJ1-2; D gene unclear. The CDR3 sequence is 15 residues long. The germline gives CDR1 LGHNA, CDR2 YNFKEQ. Trimming pared 0 bases from V and 8 bases from J, leaving 16 bases between. The DNA for the CDR3 is TGTGCCAGCAGCCAAGATCCCGGCAGCGAAAGAGGCTACACCTTC. The encoded protein is CASSQDPGSERGYTF.

The chain combines TRBV6-5 with TRBJ2-1; 9 bases align to TRBD1. With 0 bases clipped from V and 6 bases from J, the junction kept 6 bases outside the gene matches. This CDR3 is built from 16 residues. CDR1 MNHEY and CDR2 SVGAGI come from the germline V gene. CDR3 region: CASSYSRDRGTNEQFF. CDR3 DNA sequence: TGTGCCAGCAGTTACTCGAGAGACAGGGGGACCAATGAGCAGTTCTTC.

This clonotype was observed a handful of times. The chain joins TRBV5-1 to TRBJ2-1; the match to TRBD2 covers 9 bases. Germline V CDR1 and CDR2: SGHRS, YFSETQ. The CDR3 has 15 residues. J was trimmed by 9 bases and V by 1 base; bases with no gene match: 8. The CDR3 protein is CASSLIASGIGEQFF. CDR3 DNA: TGCGCCAGCAGCTTGATAGCTAGCGGGATAGGTGAGCAGTTCTTC.

The chain employs TRBV4-3 and TRBJ2-3; 9 bases align to TRBD2. The V segment lost 5 bases and the J segment 0 bases; nucleotides outside the gene matches: 9. Germline loops: CDR1 LGHNA, CDR2 YSLEER. The CDR3 spans 17 residues. The CDR3 loop is CASSSRSGGSSTDTQYF. The CDR3 nucleotides are TGCGCCAGCAGCTCACGAAGCGGGGGGTCTAGCACAGATACGCAGTATTTT.

This clonotype was seen more than once but under ten times. This sequence joins TRBV28 and TRBJ1-5, with D possibly being TRBD1 (5 bases). The CDR3 extends over 13 amino acids. V lost 11 bases to trimming and J lost 0 bases, with 11 bases between them. The germline V gene has CDR1 MDHEN and CDR2 SYDVKM. CDR3 region: CAGGSDSNQPQHF. The CDR3 DNA reads TGTGCCGGGGGTAGTGATAGCAATCAGCCCCAGCATTTT.

This clonotype was observed a few times. This rearrangement joins TRBV6-5 to TRBJ1-1; D unclear. This CDR3 has 12 residues. Per the germline V gene, CDR1 is MNHEY and CDR2 is SVGAGI. Trimming pared 7 bases from V and 3 bases from J, leaving 9 bases between. CDR3 bases: TGTGCCAGCATGAGGGCGTACACTGAAGCTTTCTTT. It codes for CASMRAYTEAFF.

This clonotype appeared many times. This chain's CDR3 is CASSYRVLNSPLHF. The CDR3 region has the DNA TGTGCCAGCAGTTACAGGGTTCTCAATTCACCCCTCCACTTT. This chain links TRBV7-2 with TRBJ1-6; TRBD1 might be the D (6 bases). From germline, CDR1 is SGHTA and CDR2 FQGNSA. Trimming removed 6 bases at V and 7 bases at J, with 13 bases between. The CDR3 is 14 amino acids.

This clonotype has a count of ten or more. V and J are TRBV12-3 or TRBV12-4 and TRBJ2-1; the match to TRBD2 covers 13 bases. V lost 5 bases, J lost 0 bases, and 13 bases stayed unmatched. The CDR3 is made up of 20 amino acids. The CDR3 sequence: CASSHPGLAGASSSYNEQFF. CDR3 nucleotides: TGTGCCAGCAGTCACCCCGGACTAGCGGGGGCCTCAAGCTCCTACAATGAGCAGTTCTTC.

The V gene is TRBV20-1, the J gene TRBJ2-7; D is perhaps TRBD1 or TRBD2 (6 bases each). The V gene's germline CDR1 is DFQATT and CDR2 SNEGSKA (reference sequence). V shed 5 bases and J shed 0 bases, with 14 bases lying between them. This CDR3 is 14 amino acids long. This CDR3 reads CSAVGGGNSYEQYF. In DNA form, the CDR3 reads TGCAGTGCTGTGGGGGGCGGTAACTCCTACGAGCAGTACTTC.